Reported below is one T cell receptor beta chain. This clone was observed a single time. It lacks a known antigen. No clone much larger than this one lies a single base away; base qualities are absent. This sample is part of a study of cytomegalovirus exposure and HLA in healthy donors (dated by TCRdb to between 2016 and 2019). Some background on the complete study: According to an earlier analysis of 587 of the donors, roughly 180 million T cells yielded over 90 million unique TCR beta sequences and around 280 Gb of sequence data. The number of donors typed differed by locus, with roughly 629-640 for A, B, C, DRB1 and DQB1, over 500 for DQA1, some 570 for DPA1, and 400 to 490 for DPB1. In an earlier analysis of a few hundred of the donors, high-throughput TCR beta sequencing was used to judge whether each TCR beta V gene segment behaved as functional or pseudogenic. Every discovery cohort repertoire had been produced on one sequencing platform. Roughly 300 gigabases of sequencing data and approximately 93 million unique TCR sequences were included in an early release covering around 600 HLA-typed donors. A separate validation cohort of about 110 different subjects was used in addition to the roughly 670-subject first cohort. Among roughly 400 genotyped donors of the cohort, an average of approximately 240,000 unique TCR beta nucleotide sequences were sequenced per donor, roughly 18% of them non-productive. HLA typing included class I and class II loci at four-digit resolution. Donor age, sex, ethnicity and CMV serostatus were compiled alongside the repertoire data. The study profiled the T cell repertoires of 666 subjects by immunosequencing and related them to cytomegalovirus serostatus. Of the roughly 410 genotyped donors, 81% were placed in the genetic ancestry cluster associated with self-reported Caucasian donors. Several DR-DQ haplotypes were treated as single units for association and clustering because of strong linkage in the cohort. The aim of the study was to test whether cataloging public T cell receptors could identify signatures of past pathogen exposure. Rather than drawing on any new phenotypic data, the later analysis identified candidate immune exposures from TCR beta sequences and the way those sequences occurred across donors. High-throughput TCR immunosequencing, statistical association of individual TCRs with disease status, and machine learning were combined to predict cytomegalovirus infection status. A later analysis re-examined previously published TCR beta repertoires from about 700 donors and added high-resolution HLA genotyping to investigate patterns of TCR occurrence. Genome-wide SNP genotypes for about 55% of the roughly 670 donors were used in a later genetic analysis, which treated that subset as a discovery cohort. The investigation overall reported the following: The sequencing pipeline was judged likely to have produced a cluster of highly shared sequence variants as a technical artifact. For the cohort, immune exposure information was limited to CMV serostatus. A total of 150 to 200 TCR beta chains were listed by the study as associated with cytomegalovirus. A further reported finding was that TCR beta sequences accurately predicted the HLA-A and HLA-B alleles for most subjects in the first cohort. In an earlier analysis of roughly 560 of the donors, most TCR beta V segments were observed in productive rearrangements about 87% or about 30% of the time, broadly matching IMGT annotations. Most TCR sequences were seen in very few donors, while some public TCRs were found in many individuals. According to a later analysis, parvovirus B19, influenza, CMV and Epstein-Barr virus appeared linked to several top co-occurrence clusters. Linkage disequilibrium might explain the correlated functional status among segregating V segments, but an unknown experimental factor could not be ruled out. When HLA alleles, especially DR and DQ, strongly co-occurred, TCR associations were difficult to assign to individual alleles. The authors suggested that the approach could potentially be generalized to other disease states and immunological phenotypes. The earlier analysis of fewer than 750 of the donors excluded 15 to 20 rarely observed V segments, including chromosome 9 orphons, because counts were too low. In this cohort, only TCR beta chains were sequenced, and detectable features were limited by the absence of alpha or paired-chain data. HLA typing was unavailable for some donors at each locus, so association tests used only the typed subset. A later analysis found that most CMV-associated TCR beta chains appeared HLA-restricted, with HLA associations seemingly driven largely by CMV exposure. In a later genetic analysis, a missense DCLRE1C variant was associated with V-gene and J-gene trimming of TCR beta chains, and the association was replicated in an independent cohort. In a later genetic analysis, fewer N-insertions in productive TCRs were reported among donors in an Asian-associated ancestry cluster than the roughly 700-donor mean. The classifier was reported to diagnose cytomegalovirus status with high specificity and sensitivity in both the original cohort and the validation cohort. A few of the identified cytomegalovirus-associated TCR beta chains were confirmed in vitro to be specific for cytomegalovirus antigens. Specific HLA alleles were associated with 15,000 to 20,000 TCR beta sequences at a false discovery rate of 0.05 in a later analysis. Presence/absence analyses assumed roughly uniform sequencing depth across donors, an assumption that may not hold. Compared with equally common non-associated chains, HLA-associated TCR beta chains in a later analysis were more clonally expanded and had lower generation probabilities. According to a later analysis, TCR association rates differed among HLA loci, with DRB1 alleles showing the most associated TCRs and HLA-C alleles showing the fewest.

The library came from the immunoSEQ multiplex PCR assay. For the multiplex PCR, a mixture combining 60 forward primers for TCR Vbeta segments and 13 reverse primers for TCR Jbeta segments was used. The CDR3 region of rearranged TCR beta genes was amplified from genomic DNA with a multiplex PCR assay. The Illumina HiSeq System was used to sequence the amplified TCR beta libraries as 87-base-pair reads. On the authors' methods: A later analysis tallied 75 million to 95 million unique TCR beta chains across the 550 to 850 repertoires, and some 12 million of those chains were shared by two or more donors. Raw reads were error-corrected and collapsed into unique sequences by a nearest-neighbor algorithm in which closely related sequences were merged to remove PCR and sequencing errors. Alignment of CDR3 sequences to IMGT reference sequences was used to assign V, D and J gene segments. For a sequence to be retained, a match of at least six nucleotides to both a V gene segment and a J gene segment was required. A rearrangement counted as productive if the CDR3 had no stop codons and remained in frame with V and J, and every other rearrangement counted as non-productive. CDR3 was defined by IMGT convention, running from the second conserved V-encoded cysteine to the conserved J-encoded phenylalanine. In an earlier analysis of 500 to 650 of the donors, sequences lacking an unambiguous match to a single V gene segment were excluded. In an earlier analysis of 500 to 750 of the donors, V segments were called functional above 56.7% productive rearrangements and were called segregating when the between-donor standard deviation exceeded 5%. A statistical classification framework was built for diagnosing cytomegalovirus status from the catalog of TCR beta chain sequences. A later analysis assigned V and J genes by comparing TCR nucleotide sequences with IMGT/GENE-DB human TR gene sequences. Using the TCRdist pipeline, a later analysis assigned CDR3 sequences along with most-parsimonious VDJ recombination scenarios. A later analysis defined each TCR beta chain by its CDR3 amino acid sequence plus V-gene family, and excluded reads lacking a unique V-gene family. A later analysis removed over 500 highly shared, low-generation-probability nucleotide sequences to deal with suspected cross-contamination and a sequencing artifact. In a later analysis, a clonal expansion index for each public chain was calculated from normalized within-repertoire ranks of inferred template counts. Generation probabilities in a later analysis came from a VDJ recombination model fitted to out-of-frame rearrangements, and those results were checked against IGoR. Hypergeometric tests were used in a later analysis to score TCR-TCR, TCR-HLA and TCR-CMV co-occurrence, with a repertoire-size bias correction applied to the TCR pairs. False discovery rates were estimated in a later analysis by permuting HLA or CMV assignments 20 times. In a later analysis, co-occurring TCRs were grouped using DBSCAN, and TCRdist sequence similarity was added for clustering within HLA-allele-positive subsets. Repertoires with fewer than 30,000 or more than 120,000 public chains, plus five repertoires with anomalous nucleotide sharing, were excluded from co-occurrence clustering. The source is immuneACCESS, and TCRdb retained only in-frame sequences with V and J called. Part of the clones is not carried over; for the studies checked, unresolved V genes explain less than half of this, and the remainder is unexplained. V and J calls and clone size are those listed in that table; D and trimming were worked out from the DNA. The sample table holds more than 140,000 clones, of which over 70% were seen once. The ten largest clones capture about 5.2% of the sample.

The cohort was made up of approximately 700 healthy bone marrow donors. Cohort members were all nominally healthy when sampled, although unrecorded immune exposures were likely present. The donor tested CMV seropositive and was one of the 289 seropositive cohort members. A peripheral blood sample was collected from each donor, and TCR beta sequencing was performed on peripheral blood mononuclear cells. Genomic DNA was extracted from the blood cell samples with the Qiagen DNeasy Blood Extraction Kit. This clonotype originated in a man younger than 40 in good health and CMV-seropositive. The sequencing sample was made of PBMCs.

The CDR3 region reads CASSFGFRVNEQFF. At the DNA level, the sequence is TGTGCCAGCAGTTTCGGGTTTCGGGTTAATGAGCAGTTCTTC. The chain is encoded by TRBV28 joined to TRBJ2-1; no D gene can be assigned with confidence. Deletion took 3 bases off V and 7 bases off J, with a span of 13 bases between the germline ends. CDR1 is given as MDHEN and CDR2 as SYDVKM, both from the germline V gene. From cysteine to phenylalanine, the CDR3 is 14 amino acids long. Of the read, only the CDR3 DNA is kept; its 42 bases are in frame from base 1.